The table lists the clone carrying this T cell receptor beta chain with many counts. Antigen unknown. The data were taken from a study of T-cell reconstitution after alpha-beta-depleted transplantation in children. J gave up 2 bases and V 4 bases, and 20 bases lay outside the gene matches. Germline V gene lookup returns CDR1 DFQATT and CDR2 SNEGSKA (reference sequence). CDR3 length: 21 amino acids. A library of TCRbeta sequences, prepared with unique molecular identifiers, was generated. TCRdb reanalysed the PCR reads using MiXCR and keeps one entry per CDR3 protein. The sample lists about 230,000 distinct CDR3 sequences, roughly a tenth occurring once. Whole-study results and caveats: As was reported, about two months after transplant, alpha-beta T cells came from several hundred expanded graft clones. Newly generated T cells supplied most T-cell counts and diversity one year post-transplant. The study traced high day-60 TCRbeta diversity in some patients to surviving recipient T cells and thymic progenitors.

Sequences were derived from PBMCs, sampled before TCRalphabeta/CD19-depleted stem cell transplant. The chain joins TRBV20-1 to TRBJ2-1; TRBD2 matches 13 bases. The TCR originated in a child under two years old with acute myeloid leukemia, due to receive a stem cell transplant. Written as DNA, the CDR3 is TGCAGTGCTAAAACCTTCCACGGACTAGCGGGAGCGGCAGTAACCTACAATGAGCAGTTCTTC. Its protein product is CSAKTFHGLAGAAVTYNEQFF.